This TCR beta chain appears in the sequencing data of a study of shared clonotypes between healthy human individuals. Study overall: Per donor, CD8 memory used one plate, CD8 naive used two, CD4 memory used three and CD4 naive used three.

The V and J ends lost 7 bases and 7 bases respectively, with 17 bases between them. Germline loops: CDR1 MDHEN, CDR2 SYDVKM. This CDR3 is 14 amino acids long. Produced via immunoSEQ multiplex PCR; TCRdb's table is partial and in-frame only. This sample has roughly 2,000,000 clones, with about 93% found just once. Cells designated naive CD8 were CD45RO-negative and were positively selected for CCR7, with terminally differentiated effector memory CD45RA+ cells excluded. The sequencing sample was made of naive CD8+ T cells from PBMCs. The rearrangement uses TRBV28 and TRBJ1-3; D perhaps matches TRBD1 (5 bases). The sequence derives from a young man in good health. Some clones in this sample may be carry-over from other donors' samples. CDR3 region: CASTPTGGGNTIYF. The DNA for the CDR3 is TGTGCCAGCACTCCCACCGGGGGAGGGAACACCATATATTTT.